The clone carrying this T cell receptor (beta chain) showed up just a few times. The table came from immunoSEQ multiplex PCR; TCRdb's copy has only in-frame clones and leaves some out. The sample contains about 250,000 clones, 70% to 90% of which appear only once. No more than 2 weeks before study entry, exposed participants had met a case of COVID-19. This CDR3 is built from 15 residues. Germline V gives CDR1 MNHEY, CDR2 SMNVEV (reference sequence). V shed 5 bases and J 4 bases; nucleotides not matched to a gene: 9. The record originates from a study of blood T cell repertoires in COVID-19. This sequence was found in a woman aged 50 to 65 who had been exposed to COVID-19. What was sequenced was PBMCs or T cells enriched from blood (not recorded which). The rearrangement uses TRBV27 and TRBJ1-1; 8 bases match TRBD1. The CDR3 reads CASSPGQGIGTEAFF. CDR3 sequence (DNA): TGTGCCAGCAGTCCCGGACAGGGTATCGGCACTGAAGCTTTCTTT.